This T cell receptor beta chain was obtained from a study of blood T cell repertoires in COVID-19. This clone was counted only a few times. Libraries were prepared by immunoSEQ multiplex PCR; TCRdb keeps only in-frame clonotypes and omits some of them. The table has about 88,000 clones, roughly nine tenths seen once. CDR3 length equals 11 residues. The V gene end was trimmed by 10 bases and the J gene end by 6 bases; junction bases not matched to a gene: 4. In germline, CDR1 is SNHLY, CDR2 FYNNEI. Source material: peripheral blood. The TCR sequence derives from a male donor with acute or convalescent COVID-19. The chain links TRBV2 to TRBJ2-7; the match to TRBD1 covers 9 bases. CDR3 sequence (DNA): TGTGCCACGGACAGGGGAGGCGAGCAGTACTTC. Encoded protein: CATDRGGEQYF.